This paragraph covers one T cell receptor (beta chain) sequence. This sample is drawn from a study of blood T cell repertoires in COVID-19. Background on the study: From the United States, Italy and Spain came samples of acute and convalescent COVID-19.

Germline CDR1 and CDR2: SGHTA and FQGNSA. V was clipped by 1 base and J by 8 bases, with 21 bases between them. The CDR3 contains 18 residues. In the original processing: The assay estimated nucleated cells by amplifying reference gene primers. The data were produced by immunoSEQ multiplex PCR, yet TCRdb's version contains in-frame clones alone and is incomplete. From that table come the V and J calls and clone size; the DNA was used to work out D and trimming. The sample has about 82,000 clones, roughly 80% seen once. The material sequenced was peripheral blood. V gene TRBV7-2 combines with J gene TRBJ1-6; D not certain. This TCR derives from a woman between 40 and 50 years old with active or convalescent COVID-19. CDR3 coding DNA: TGTGCCAGCAGCTTAGGGTTCGGCGGGCCCAGCTGGGATTCACCCCTCCACTTT. It yields the protein CASSLGFGGPSWDSPLHF.